This T cell receptor (beta chain) was found in a study of cytomegalovirus exposure and HLA in healthy donors (dated by TCRdb to about 2017). About the full investigation: According to an earlier analysis of 450 to 650 of the donors, 150 million to 200 million T cells yielded 100 million or so unique TCR beta sequences and about 300 Gb of sequence data. The later analysis used no new phenotypic data to find candidate immune exposures, relying instead on TCR beta sequences and their occurrence across donors. High-throughput TCR immunosequencing, statistical association of individual TCRs with disease status, and machine learning were combined to predict cytomegalovirus infection status. A later analysis re-examined previously published TCR beta repertoires from just over 650 donors and added high-resolution HLA genotyping to investigate patterns of TCR occurrence. HLA typing covered class I and class II loci at four-digit resolution. The study aimed to test whether signatures of past pathogen exposure could be identified by cataloging public T cell receptors. The number of donors typed differed by locus, with 629-630 for A, B, C, DRB1 and DQB1, roughly 520 for DQA1, nearly 610 for DPA1, and roughly 450 for DPB1. In addition to the first cohort of 666 subjects, a separate validation cohort of approximately 110 different subjects was used. In a later genetic analysis, genome-wide SNP genotypes for about 65% of the 666 donors were used, and that subset was treated as a discovery cohort. An earlier analysis of some 500 of the donors applied high-throughput TCR beta sequencing to assess whether each TCR beta V gene segment acted as functional or pseudogenic. The T cell repertoires of 666 subjects were profiled by immunosequencing and related to cytomegalovirus serostatus. All discovery cohort repertoires had been generated using a single sequencing platform. Approximately 310 gigabases of sequencing data and approximately 85 million unique TCR sequences were included in an early release covering about 620 HLA-typed donors. Of the 398 genotyped donors, about 80% fell in the genetic ancestry cluster associated with self-reported Caucasian donors. About five DR-DQ haplotypes were handled as single units for association and clustering, since linkage in the cohort was strong. Among around 400 genotyped donors of the cohort, an average of around 240,000 unique TCR beta nucleotide sequences were sequenced per donor, roughly 20% of them non-productive. Donor age, sex, ethnicity and CMV serostatus were compiled together with the repertoire data. On the study overall, not on this receptor specifically: Presence/absence analyses assumed roughly uniform sequencing depth across donors, an assumption that may not hold. Only TCR beta chains were sequenced in this cohort, and the absence of alpha or paired-chain data limited detectable features. According to a later analysis, parvovirus B19, influenza, CMV and Epstein-Barr virus appeared linked to several top co-occurrence clusters. Specific HLA alleles were associated with 15,000 to 20,000 TCR beta sequences at a false discovery rate of 0.05 in a later analysis. Linkage disequilibrium might explain the correlated functional status among segregating V segments, but an unknown experimental factor could not be excluded. According to a later genetic analysis, donors in an Asian-associated ancestry cluster had fewer N-insertions in productive TCRs than the approximately 670-donor mean. V-gene and J-gene trimming of TCR beta chains was associated with a missense DCLRE1C variant in a later genetic analysis, and the association was replicated in an independent cohort. While some public TCRs were present in many individuals, most TCR sequences turned up only very rarely across donors. In both the original and validation cohorts, the classifier was reported to diagnose cytomegalovirus status with high specificity and sensitivity. In a later analysis, HLA-associated TCR beta chains were found to be more clonally expanded and to have lower generation probabilities than equally common non-associated chains. Because counts were too low, about 17 rarely observed V segments, including chromosome 9 orphons, were excluded from the earlier analysis of fewer than 650 of the donors. Because HLA typing was missing for some donors at each locus, association tests included only the typed subset. CMV serostatus was the only immune exposure information available for the cohort. Some IMGT-functional V segments, including TRBV6-2 and TRBV6-3, could not be told apart with the 87-base-pair reads, so those segments were excluded. A further reported finding was that TCR beta sequences accurately predicted the HLA-A and HLA-B alleles for most subjects in the first cohort. According to the authors, the approach could potentially be generalized to other disease states and immunological phenotypes. In vitro tests confirmed that a few of the cytomegalovirus-associated TCR beta chains recognize cytomegalovirus antigens. An earlier analysis of several hundred of the donors showed that most TCR beta V segments appeared in productive rearrangements either about 90% or about 30% of the time, which broadly matched IMGT annotations. According to a later analysis, most CMV-associated TCR beta chains appeared to be HLA-restricted, and the HLA associations seemed to be driven largely by CMV exposure. In a later analysis, the rate of TCR association differed among HLA loci, with DRB1 alleles having the most associated TCRs and HLA-C alleles having the fewest. Assigning TCR associations to individual alleles was difficult when HLA alleles, especially DR and DQ, strongly co-occurred. The study gave a list of about 150 TCR beta chains associated with cytomegalovirus. The sequencing pipeline was judged likely to have produced a cluster of highly shared sequence variants as a technical artifact.

Relative to germline, V is 0 bases shorter and J is 6 bases shorter, with 19 bases between their ends. The CDR3 goes from the cysteine to the phenylalanine over 17 residues. Of the read, only the CDR3 DNA is kept; its 51 bases are in frame from base 1. Based on the germline V gene, the CDR1 and CDR2 sequences are LGHNA and YSLEER. With regard to this clone: What antigen it recognizes has not been identified. Base quality data are lacking; no much larger clone is found one base away.

The cohort comprised 666 healthy bone marrow donors. At the time of sampling, all cohort members were nominally healthy, though unrecorded immune exposures were likely present. The donor was CMV seropositive and was included in the group of 250 to 350 seropositive cohort members. Each donor provided a peripheral blood sample, and peripheral blood mononuclear cells were used for TCR beta sequencing. Genomic DNA was extracted from the blood cell samples with the Qiagen DNeasy Blood Extraction Kit. Library method: the immunoSEQ multiplex PCR assay. For the multiplex PCR, a mixture combining 60 forward primers for TCR Vbeta segments and 13 reverse primers for TCR Jbeta segments was used. The CDR3 region of rearranged TCR beta genes was amplified from genomic DNA with a multiplex PCR assay. The amplified TCR beta libraries were sequenced on the Illumina HiSeq System as 87-base-pair reads. In the paper's pipeline: Across the 500 to 750 repertoires, a later analysis counted approximately 75 million unique TCR beta chains, 8.5 million to 12 million of which were shared by at least two donors. A nearest-neighbor algorithm error-corrected the raw reads and collapsed the reads into unique sequences, merging closely related sequences to remove PCR and sequencing errors. V, D and J gene segments were assigned by aligning CDR3 sequences to IMGT reference sequences. For a sequence to be retained, at least a six-nucleotide match to both a V gene segment and a J gene segment was required. A rearrangement was called productive if the CDR3 had no stop codons and remained in frame with V and J, and every other rearrangement was called non-productive. Following IMGT convention, CDR3 was defined as the stretch from the second conserved V-encoded cysteine to the conserved J-encoded phenylalanine. The earlier analysis of approximately 590 of the donors excluded any sequence lacking an unambiguous match to a single V gene segment. An earlier analysis of a few hundred of the donors called V segments functional above 56.7% productive rearrangements and segregating when the between-donor standard deviation exceeded 5%. A statistical classification framework was built for diagnosing cytomegalovirus status from the catalog of TCR beta chain sequences. In a later analysis, V and J genes were assigned by comparing TCR nucleotide sequences against IMGT/GENE-DB human TR gene sequences. In a later analysis, CDR3 sequences and most-parsimonious VDJ recombination scenarios were assigned using the TCRdist pipeline. In a later analysis, every TCR beta chain was defined by the combination of its CDR3 amino acid sequence and its V-gene family, and reads without a unique V-gene family were dropped. As a way to deal with suspected cross-contamination and a sequencing artifact, a later analysis dropped 450 to 700 nucleotide sequences that were highly shared and had low generation probability. For each public chain, a later analysis derived a clonal expansion index from normalized ranks of inferred template counts within each repertoire. A later analysis computed generation probabilities with a VDJ recombination model fitted to out-of-frame rearrangements, and checked the results against IGoR. In a later analysis, TCR-TCR, TCR-HLA and TCR-CMV co-occurrence was scored with hypergeometric tests, and a repertoire-size bias correction was applied to TCR pairs. False discovery rates were estimated in a later analysis by permuting HLA or CMV assignments 20 times. In a later analysis, co-occurring TCRs were grouped with DBSCAN, and TCRdist sequence similarity was added when clustering was performed within HLA-allele-positive subsets. Repertoires with fewer than 30,000 or more than 120,000 public chains, plus five repertoires with anomalous nucleotide sharing, were excluded from co-occurrence clustering. TCRdb retrieved this table from immuneACCESS and kept in-frame rearrangements only. Not all clones are present; in checked studies, unresolved V genes account for under half, and no reason is known for the remainder. V, J and clone size derive from that table, while D and trimming were established from the DNA sequence. This sample is represented by 85,000 to 130,000 clones; 75% of them were singletons. About 4.5% of the sample belongs to the ten largest clones.

The chain is encoded by TRBV4-3 joined to TRBJ2-3; D gene: possibly TRBD2, on 7 matching bases. The sample comprised PBMCs. The source is a woman in her late teens or twenties in good health and CMV-seropositive. The CDR3 loop reads CASSQESGRGDMDTQYF. The bases read TGCGCCAGCAGCCAAGAATCAGGGAGGGGGGATATGGATACGCAGTATTTT.